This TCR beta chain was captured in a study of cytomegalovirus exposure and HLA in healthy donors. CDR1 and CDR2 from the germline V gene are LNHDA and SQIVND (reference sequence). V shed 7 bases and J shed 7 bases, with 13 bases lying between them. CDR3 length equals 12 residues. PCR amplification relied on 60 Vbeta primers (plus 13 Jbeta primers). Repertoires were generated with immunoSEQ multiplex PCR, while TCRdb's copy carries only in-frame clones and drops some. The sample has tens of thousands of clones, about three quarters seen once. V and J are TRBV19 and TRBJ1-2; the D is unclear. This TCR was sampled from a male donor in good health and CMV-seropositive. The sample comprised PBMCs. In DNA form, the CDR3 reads TGTGCCAGTACCCACGGGATACGTGGCTACACCTTC. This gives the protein CASTHGIRGYTF.